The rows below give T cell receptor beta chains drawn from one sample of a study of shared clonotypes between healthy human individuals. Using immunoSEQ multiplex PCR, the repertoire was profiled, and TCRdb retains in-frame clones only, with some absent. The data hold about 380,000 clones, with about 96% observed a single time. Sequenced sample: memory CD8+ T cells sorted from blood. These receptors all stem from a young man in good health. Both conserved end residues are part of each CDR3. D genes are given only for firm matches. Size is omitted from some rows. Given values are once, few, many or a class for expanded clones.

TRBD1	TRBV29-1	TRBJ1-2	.	CSGQLRGRLNGYTF	TGCAGCGGCCAACTCAGGGGGCGATTGAATGGCTACACCTTC
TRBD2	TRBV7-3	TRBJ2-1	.	CASSLAGAGEQFF	TGTGCCAGCAGCTTGGCGGGAGCGGGTGAGCAGTTCTTC
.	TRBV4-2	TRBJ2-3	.	CASSQDRGRSTDTQYF	TGTGCCAGCAGCCAAGACCGGGGCAGGAGCACAGATACGCAGTATTTT
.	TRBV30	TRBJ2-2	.	CAWSVRPGSGELFF	TGTGCCTGGAGTGTACGACCGGGCAGCGGGGAGCTGTTTTTT
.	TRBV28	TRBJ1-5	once	CASKIRSNQPQHF	TGTGCCAGCAAGATACGGAGCAATCAGCCCCAGCATTTT
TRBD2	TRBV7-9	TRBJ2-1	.	CASSPIGSGRNEQFF	TGTGCCAGCAGCCCCATAGGTAGCGGGAGAAATGAGCAGTTCTTC
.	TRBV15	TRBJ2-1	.	CATSRDRVNNEQFF	TGTGCCACCAGCAGAGATCGGGTGAACAATGAGCAGTTCTTC
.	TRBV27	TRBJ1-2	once	CASSYRTGDGYTF	TGTGCCAGCAGTTACAGGACTGGGGATGGCTACACCTTC
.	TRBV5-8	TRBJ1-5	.	CASSPGTFNQPQHF	TGTGCCAGCAGCCCAGGGACCTTCAATCAGCCCCAGCATTTT
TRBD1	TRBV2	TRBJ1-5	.	CASRRDSGGRQPQHF	TGTGCCAGCAGACGAGATTCAGGGGGCCGGCAGCCCCAGCATTTT
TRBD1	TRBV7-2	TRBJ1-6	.	CASSFSRQGNSPLHF	TGTGCCAGCAGCTTTAGCCGACAGGGGAATTCACCCCTCCACTTT
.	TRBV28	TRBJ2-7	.	CATLRGRDYEQYF	TGTGCCACCCTCCGGGGCCGAGACTACGAGCAGTACTTC
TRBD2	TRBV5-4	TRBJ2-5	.	CASSLGVPSGIRVQYF	TGTGCCAGCAGCTTGGGGGTGCCTAGCGGGATTCGGGTCCAGTACTTC
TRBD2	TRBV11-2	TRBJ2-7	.	CASRHPGLAGRIYEQYF	TGTGCCAGCAGGCACCCGGGACTAGCGGGACGGATCTACGAGCAGTACTTC
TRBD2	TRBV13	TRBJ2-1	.	CASSFWVAGVNEQFF	TGTGCCAGCAGCTTCTGGGTAGCGGGAGTCAATGAGCAGTTCTTC
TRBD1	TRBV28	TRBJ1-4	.	CASSSPGQGNEKLFF	TGTGCCAGCAGTTCACCGGGACAGGGGAATGAAAAACTGTTTTTT
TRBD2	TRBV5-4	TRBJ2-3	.	CASTTLAGGNRDTQYF	TGTGCCAGCACCACGCTCGCGGGAGGGAACAGAGATACGCAGTATTTT
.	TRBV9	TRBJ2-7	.	CASSVGPLMTYEQYF	TGTGCCAGCAGCGTGGGACCCCTGATGACCTACGAGCAGTACTTC
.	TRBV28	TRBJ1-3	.	CASSLLISGNTIYF	TGTGCCAGCAGTTTGCTAATCTCTGGAAACACCATATATTTT
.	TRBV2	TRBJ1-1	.	CASRRDPSAEAFF	TGTGCCAGCAGGAGGGACCCCAGTGCTGAAGCTTTCTTT
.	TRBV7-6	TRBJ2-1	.	CASSLARQAPLSYNEQFF	TGTGCCAGCAGCTTAGCGCGCCAGGCCCCTCTTTCCTACAATGAGCAGTTCTTC
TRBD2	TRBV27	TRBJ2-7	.	CASSSRTSGRAGEQYF	TGTGCCAGCAGTTCCCGGACTAGCGGGAGGGCCGGCGAGCAGTACTTC
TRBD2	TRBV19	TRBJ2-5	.	CASSIRASGKETQYF	TGTGCCAGTAGTATTAGGGCTAGCGGGAAAGAGACCCAGTACTTC
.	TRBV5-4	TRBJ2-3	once	CASSLGRKGTDTQYF	TGTGCCAGCAGCTTGGGTCGCAAGGGGACAGATACGCAGTATTTT
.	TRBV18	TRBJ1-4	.	CASSPPGGLGEKLFF	TGTGCCAGCTCACCACCGGGGGGGCTGGGGGAAAAACTGTTTTTT
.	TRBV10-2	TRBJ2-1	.	CASFSYTQFF	TGCGCCAGCTTCTCCTATACGCAGTTCTTC
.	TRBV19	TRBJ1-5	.	CASSSDGGEQPQHF	TGTGCCAGTAGTTCTGACGGGGGTGAGCAGCCCCAGCATTTT
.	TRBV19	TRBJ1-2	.	CASSPPGRGHGYTF	TGTGCCAGTAGCCCCCCGGGGAGGGGTCATGGCTACACCTTC
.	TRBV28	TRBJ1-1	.	CASSSPGVTEAFF	TGTGCCAGCAGTTCACCCGGGGTCACTGAAGCTTTCTTT
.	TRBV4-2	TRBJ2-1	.	CASSQAEGGSYNEQFF	TGTGCCAGCAGCCAAGCCGAGGGAGGCTCCTACAATGAGCAGTTCTTC
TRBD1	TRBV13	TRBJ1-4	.	CASSLRQGGEKLFF	TGTGCCAGCAGTTTAAGACAGGGGGGAGAAAAACTGTTTTTT
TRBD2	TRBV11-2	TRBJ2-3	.	CASSLAGGPGDTQYF	TGTGCCAGCAGCCTAGCGGGAGGGCCTGGAGATACGCAGTATTTT
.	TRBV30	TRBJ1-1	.	CAWRAGIMNTEAFF	TGTGCCTGGAGGGCAGGGATCATGAACACTGAAGCTTTCTTT
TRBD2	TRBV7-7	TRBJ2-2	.	CASSPDTSGKLFF	TGTGCTAGCAGCCCGGATACTAGCGGGAAGCTGTTTTTT
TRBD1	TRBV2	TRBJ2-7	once	CASSIPRTGIYEQYF	TGTGCCAGCAGTATTCCCCGGACAGGGATCTACGAGCAGTACTTC
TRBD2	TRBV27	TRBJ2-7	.	CASSLLAGGRYEQYF	TGTGCCAGCAGCCTACTAGCGGGAGGCCGGTACGAGCAGTACTTC
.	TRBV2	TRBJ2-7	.	CASYQDYEQYF	TGTGCCAGCTATCAGGACTACGAGCAGTACTTC
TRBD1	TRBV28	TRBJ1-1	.	CASSPPGGTEAFF	TGTGCCAGCAGTCCCCCAGGGGGCACTGAAGCTTTCTTT
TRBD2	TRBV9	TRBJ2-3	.	CASSVGEGHGTDTQYF	TGTGCCAGCAGCGTGGGGGAGGGGCATGGCACAGATACGCAGTATTTT
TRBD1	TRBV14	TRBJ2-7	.	CASSLGTAYEQYF	TGTGCCAGCAGCCTCGGGACAGCCTACGAGCAGTACTTC
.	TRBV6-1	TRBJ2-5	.	CASSANPSDWLQETQYF	TGTGCCAGCAGTGCCAATCCAAGTGACTGGCTTCAAGAGACCCAGTACTTC
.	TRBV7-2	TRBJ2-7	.	CASSLSWKGSEQYF	TGTGCCAGCAGCTTATCGTGGAAGGGGTCCGAGCAGTACTTC
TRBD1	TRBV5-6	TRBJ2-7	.	CASSLLTGGLYEQYF	TGTGCCAGCAGCTTGCTCACAGGGGGGCTCTACGAGCAGTACTTC
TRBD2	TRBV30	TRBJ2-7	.	CAWSADGLAGEKQYF	TGTGCCTGGAGTGCTGACGGACTAGCGGGAGAAAAGCAGTACTTC